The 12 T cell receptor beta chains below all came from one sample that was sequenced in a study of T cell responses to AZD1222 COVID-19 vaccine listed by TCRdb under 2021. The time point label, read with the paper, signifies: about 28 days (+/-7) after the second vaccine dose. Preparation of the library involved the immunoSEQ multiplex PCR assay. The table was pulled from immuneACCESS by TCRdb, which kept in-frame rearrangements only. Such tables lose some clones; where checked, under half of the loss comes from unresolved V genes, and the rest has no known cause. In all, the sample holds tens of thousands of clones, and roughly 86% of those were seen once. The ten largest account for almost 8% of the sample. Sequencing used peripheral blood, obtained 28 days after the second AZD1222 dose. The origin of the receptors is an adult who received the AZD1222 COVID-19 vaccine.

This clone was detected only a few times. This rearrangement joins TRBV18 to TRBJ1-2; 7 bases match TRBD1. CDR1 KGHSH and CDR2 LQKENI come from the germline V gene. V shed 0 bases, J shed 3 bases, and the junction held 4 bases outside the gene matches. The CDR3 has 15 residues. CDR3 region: CASSPPSGGDYGYTF. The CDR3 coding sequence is TGTGCCAGCTCACCACCATCAGGGGGAGACTATGGCTACACCTTC.

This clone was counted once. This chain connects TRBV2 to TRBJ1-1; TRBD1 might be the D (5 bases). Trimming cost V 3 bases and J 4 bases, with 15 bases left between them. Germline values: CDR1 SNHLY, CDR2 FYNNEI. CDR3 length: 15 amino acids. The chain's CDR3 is CASSEQQGLITEAFF. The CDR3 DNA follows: TGTGCCAGCAGTGAGCAGCAGGGTCTAATCACTGAAGCTTTCTTT.

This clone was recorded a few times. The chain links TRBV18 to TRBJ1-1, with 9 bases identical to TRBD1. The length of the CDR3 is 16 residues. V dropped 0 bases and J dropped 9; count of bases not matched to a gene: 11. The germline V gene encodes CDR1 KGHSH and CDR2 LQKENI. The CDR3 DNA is TGTGCCAGCTCACCACCTACAATACAGGGGGCGGATCAAGCTTTCTTT. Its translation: CASSPPTIQGADQAFF.

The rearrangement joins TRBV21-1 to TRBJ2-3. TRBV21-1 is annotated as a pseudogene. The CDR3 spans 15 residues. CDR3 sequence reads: CASSKSRAHTDTQYF. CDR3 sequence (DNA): TGTGCCAGCAGCAAATCCCGGGCCCACACAGATACGCAGTATTTT.

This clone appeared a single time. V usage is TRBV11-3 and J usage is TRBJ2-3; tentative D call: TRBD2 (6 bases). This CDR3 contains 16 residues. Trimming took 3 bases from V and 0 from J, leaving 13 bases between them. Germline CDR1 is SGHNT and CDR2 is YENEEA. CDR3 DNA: TGTGCCAGCAGCTTTGGGGGGAGAACTAGCACAGATACGCAGTATTTT. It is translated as CASSFGGRTSTDTQYF.

CDR3 coding DNA: TGTGCCAGCAGCTTACCGAGACAGAATTCATACGAGCAGTACTTC. Amino acids: CASSLPRQNSYEQYF. The J gene is TRBJ2-7, the V gene TRBV7-8, with a possible D match to TRBD1 (5 bases). CDR1 is SGHVS and CDR2 is FQNEAQ in the germline V gene. The CDR3 runs 15 residues. Between the trimmed V and J ends, which lost 2 bases and 4 bases, there was a span of 15 bases. The full variable domain, completed using reference TRBV7-8 and TRBJ2-7, is GAGVSQSPRYKVAKRGQDVALRCDPISGHVSLFWYQQALGQGPEFLTYFQNEAQLDKSGLPSDRFFAERPEGSVSTLKIQRTQQEDSAVYLCASSLPRQNSYEQYFGPGTRLTVT.

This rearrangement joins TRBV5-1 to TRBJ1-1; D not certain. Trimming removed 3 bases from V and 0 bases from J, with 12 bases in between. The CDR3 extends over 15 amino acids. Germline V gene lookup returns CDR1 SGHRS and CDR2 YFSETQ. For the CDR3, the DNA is TGCGCCAGCAGCTCCTATGGCCAGCTGAACACTGAAGCTTTCTTT. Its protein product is CASSSYGQLNTEAFF.

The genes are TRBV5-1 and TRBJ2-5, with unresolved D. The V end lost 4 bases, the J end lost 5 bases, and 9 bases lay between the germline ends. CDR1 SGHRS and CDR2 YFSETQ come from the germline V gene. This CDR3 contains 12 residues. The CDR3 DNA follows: TGCGCCAGCAGCGTTGTGGGGGAGACCCAGTACTTC. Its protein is CASSVVGETQYF.

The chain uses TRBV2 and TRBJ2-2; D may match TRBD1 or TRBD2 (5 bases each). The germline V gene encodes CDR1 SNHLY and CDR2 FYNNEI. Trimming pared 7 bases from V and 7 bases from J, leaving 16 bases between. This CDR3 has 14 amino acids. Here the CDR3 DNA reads TGTGCCAGCACCCAGGGAACCAGCGGCGGGGAGCTGTTTTTT. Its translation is CASTQGTSGGELFF.

The CDR3 protein is CASSPPGTGEKLFF. The CDR3 DNA follows: TGTGCCAGCAGTCCCCCTGGGACGGGTGAAAAACTGTTTTTT. V gene TRBV27 combines with J gene TRBJ1-4, with D possibly matching TRBD1 (5 bases). The CDR3 extends over 14 amino acids. Germline CDR1 reads MNHEY; CDR2 reads SMNVEV (reference sequence). V was clipped by 5 bases and J by 7 bases, with 14 bases between them. Supplemented by reference TRBV27 and TRBJ1-4, the full variable domain reads EAQVTQNPRYLITVTGKKLTVTCSQNMNHEYMSWYRQDPGLGLRQIYYSMNVEVTDKGDVPEGYKVSRKEKRNFPLILESPSPNQTSLYFCASSPPGTGEKLFFGSGTQLSVL.

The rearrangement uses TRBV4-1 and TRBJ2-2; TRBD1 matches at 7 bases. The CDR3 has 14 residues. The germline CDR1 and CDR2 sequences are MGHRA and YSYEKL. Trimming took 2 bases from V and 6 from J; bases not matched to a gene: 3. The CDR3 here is CASSQLQGSGELFF. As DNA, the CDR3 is TGCGCCAGCAGCCAACTACAGGGGTCCGGGGAGCTGTTTTTT.

CDR3 nucleotide sequence: TGTGCCAGCAGTGACCGGGACAGGTTTTACAATGAGCAGTTCTTC. Translation: CASSDRDRFYNEQFF. The rearrangement uses TRBV28 and TRBJ2-1; 8 bases line up with TRBD1. Germline-derived CDR1 and CDR2 are MDHEN and SYDVKM. V was pared by 5 bases and J by 4 bases, with 7 bases of the junction left unmatched. There are 15 residues in the CDR3.